Detailed here is one TCR beta chain. As yet, its antigen is unknown. The record originates from a study of cytomegalovirus exposure and HLA in healthy donors. Overall study: Findings of an earlier analysis included some 120 million unique TCR beta sequences from 190 million or so T cells.

Findings and limits, study-wide: Listed as cytomegalovirus-associated were around 160 TCR beta chains. Many donors carried some public TCRs, although rarity characterized most TCR sequences.

Germline V gene data show CDR1 as MDHEN and CDR2 as SYDVKM. CDR3 length: 17 amino acids. V shed 2 bases and J shed 0 bases, with 16 bases lying between them. The PCR contained 60 Vbeta and 13 Jbeta primers. In the authors' methods: Unique TCR beta chains numbered roughly 83 million in a later analysis, with around 10 million shared. Using immunoSEQ multiplex PCR, the repertoire was profiled, and TCRdb retains in-frame clones only, with some absent. V and J calls and clone size are as listed in that table; D and trimming were resolved from the DNA. The sample yields roughly 71,000 clones, around two thirds seen once.

The material sequenced was PBMCs. The gene calls are TRBV28 and TRBJ1-1, with D uncertain. The clonotype was recovered from a human donor in good health. The CDR3 region is CASSLKYSTPLNTEAFF. CDR3 in DNA: TGTGCCAGCAGTTTAAAGTACAGTACCCCTTTGAACACTGAAGCTTTCTTT.